The next 29 T cell receptor beta chains were all read from a single sample in a study of immune evolution from preneoplasia to lung adenocarcinoma. The repertoire was sequenced with immunoSEQ multiplex PCR; TCRdb's copy has only in-frame clones and lacks some. There are 3,500 to 4,500 clones in the sample; over 75% occur only once, and roughly 2.1% lies in the top ten. Sample: FFPE invasive lung adenocarcinoma tissue. The source of these receptors is a person aged 45-65 years with lung adenocarcinoma.

The V and J genes are TRBV16 and TRBJ2-2, with a weak D call TRBD2 (6 bases). V was shortened by 4 bases and J by 6 bases, with 18 bases between the two germline ends. The CDR3 has 16 residues. The germline V gene has CDR1 KGHSY and CDR2 FQNENV. The CDR3 nucleotides are TGTGCCAGCAGCCGGGTTGGGACTCAGGCGCCCGGGGAGCTGTTTTTT. Its protein product is CASSRVGTQAPGELFF.

The genes are TRBV6-5 and TRBJ1-1, with a tentative D call TRBD1 (5 bases). Looked up from germline, CDR1 is MNHEY and CDR2 is SVGAGI. Trimming removed 4 bases at V and 5 bases at J, with 8 bases between. CDR3 length: 12 amino acids. CDR3 amino acids: CASSSGLTEAFF. The DNA for the CDR3 is TGTGCCAGCAGTTCAGGGTTAACTGAAGCTTTCTTT.

CDR3 nucleotides: TGTGCCCGAACGAACAGGGACTCAGATACGCAGTATTTT. This sequence encodes CARTNRDSDTQYF. This chain connects TRBV30 to TRBJ2-3; TRBD1 or TRBD2 may be the D gene (6 bases each). The germline CDR1 and CDR2 sequences are GTSNPN and SVGIG (reference sequence). V lost 8 bases and J 4 bases, leaving 16 bases between the germline ends. The CDR3 covers 13 residues.

This chain links TRBV9 with TRBJ2-2; TRBD1 agrees at 7 bases. The CDR3 loop spans 16 amino acids. V dropped 0 bases and J dropped 5; count of bases not matched to a gene: 7. Germline CDR1 SGDLS, CDR2 YYNGEE. CDR3 in amino acids: CASSVAETGITGELFF. CDR3 nucleotides: TGTGCCAGCAGCGTAGCTGAGACAGGGATTACCGGGGAGCTGTTTTTT.

The rearrangement joins TRBV7-6 to TRBJ1-2; a weak D match, TRBD1 (6 bases). The CDR3 has 15 residues. The V gene lost 2 bases and the J gene lost 8 bases, with 18 bases spanning the gap. CDR1 is SGHVS, CDR2 FNYEAQ, per germline. CDR3 sequence: CASSLRAQGWWGYTF. In DNA, the CDR3 is TGTGCCAGCAGCTTAAGAGCACAGGGCTGGTGGGGCTACACCTTC.

This sequence joins TRBV7-2 and TRBJ2-7; 9 positions agree with TRBD2. CDR3 size: 16 residues. Germline V CDR1 and CDR2: SGHTA, FQGNSA. V lost 5 bases to trimming and J lost 7 bases; unmatched junction nucleotides: 15. The CDR3 DNA reads as TGTGCCAGCAGCCCCGGCCTGACTAGCGGCTTGGGAGAGCAGTACTTC. Protein product: CASSPGLTSGLGEQYF.

CDR3 loop: CASSPGNEQYF. CDR3 nucleotides: TGTGCCAGCAGCCCTGGGAACGAGCAGTACTTC. The chain combines TRBV7-6 with TRBJ2-7, with D unclear. V was pared by 5 bases and J by 5 bases, with 7 bases between. Germline values: CDR1 SGHVS, CDR2 FNYEAQ. CDR3 length: 11 amino acids.

V gene TRBV18 combines with J gene TRBJ1-4; D might be TRBD1 (6 bases). V dropped 6 bases and J dropped 0 bases, with 17 bases sitting between them. Germline CDR1 KGHSH, CDR2 LQKENI. This CDR3 contains 17 residues. The CDR3 DNA follows: TGTGCCAGCTCTCCTCCCAGGGGAGATGCAACTAATGAAAAACTGTTTTTT. It codes for CASSPPRGDATNEKLFF.

This clone appeared a few times. The V call is TRBV18, the J call TRBJ1-5; the match to TRBD1 covers 9 bases. The length of the CDR3 is 13 residues. V was clipped by 4 bases and J by 9 bases; unmatched bases: 4. Germline CDR1 is KGHSH and CDR2 is LQKENI. CDR3 loop: CASSLTGGAPQHF. For the CDR3, the DNA is TGTGCCAGCTCACTGACAGGGGGGGCGCCCCAGCATTTT.

The chain is built from TRBV9 and TRBJ1-2, with D tentatively TRBD1 (5 bases). From germline, CDR1 is SGDLS and CDR2 YYNGEE. This CDR3 has 13 amino acids. Trimming took off 4 bases at V and 1 base at J, with 8 bases between the two ends. DNA of the CDR3: TGTGCCAGCAGCCAGACAGATAACTATGGCTACACCTTC. As protein: CASSQTDNYGYTF.

The chain recombines TRBV28 with TRBJ2-3, with 11 bases matching TRBD2. The germline V gene has CDR1 MDHEN and CDR2 SYDVKM. Trimming at V came to 1 base and at J to 2 bases, leaving 2 bases not matched to a gene. There are 16 residues in the CDR3. The CDR3 protein is CASSLSLAGDTDTQYF. CDR3 bases: TGTGCCAGCAGTTTATCACTAGCGGGGGACACAGATACGCAGTATTTT.

V usage is TRBV28 and J usage is TRBJ1-3; no definite D call. V was pared by 7 bases and J by 0 bases, with 16 bases between. The CDR3 contains 16 residues. CDR1 is MDHEN and CDR2 is SYDVKM in the germline V gene. The CDR3 protein is CASTTPGPNSGNTIYF. The CDR3 DNA reads as TGTGCCAGCACCACACCGGGCCCAAACTCTGGAAACACCATATATTTT.

The chain has TRBV6-1 and TRBJ2-7; no clear D gene. This CDR3 is built from 10 residues. Deletions cut 7 bases from V and 2 bases from J, with 3 bases between. From germline, CDR1 is MNHNS and CDR2 SASEGT. CDR3 amino acids: CASNAYEQYF. CDR3 DNA sequence: TGTGCCAGCAATGCCTACGAGCAGTACTTC.

The CDR3 reads CASSYSSQTGNGYTF. The DNA for the CDR3 is TGTGCCAGCAGTTACTCGAGCCAAACGGGAAATGGCTACACCTTC. The J gene is TRBJ1-2, the V gene TRBV6-6; D ambiguous. The ends were cut back, 0 bases at V and 6 bases at J, with 14 bases in the middle. The CDR3 is made up of 15 amino acids. The germline V gene has CDR1 MNHNY and CDR2 SVGAGI (reference sequence).

The V gene is TRBV9, the J gene TRBJ2-3; D remains ambiguous. The germline V and J ends were trimmed by 4 bases and 2 bases, with 14 bases remaining between them. This CDR3 contains 15 residues. Germline V gives CDR1 SGDLS, CDR2 YYNGEE. CDR3 amino acids: CASSLTDRNTDTQYF. Here the CDR3 DNA reads TGTGCCAGCAGCCTCACCGACCGGAACACAGATACGCAGTATTTT. The complete variable domain, with remaining parts taken from reference TRBV9 and TRBJ2-3, reads DSGVTQTPKHLITATGQRVTLRCSPRSGDLSVYWYQQSLDQGLQFLIQYYNGEERAKGNILERFSAQQFPDLHSELNLSSLELGDSALYFCASSLTDRNTDTQYFGPGTRLTVL.

This chain uses TRBV7-2 with TRBJ2-3; D is unclear. The V end was cut by 2 bases, the J end by 0 bases, with 6 bases between. This CDR3 is 14 amino acids long. Germline-derived CDR1 and CDR2 are SGHTA and FQGNSA. CDR3 residues: CASSLQSSTDTQYF. For the CDR3, the DNA is TGTGCCAGCAGCTTACAGTCTAGCACAGATACGCAGTATTTT.

This clone showed up just once. The chain joins TRBV5-6 to TRBJ1-2; 9 positions match TRBD1. Germline assignment: CDR1 SGHDT and CDR2 YYEEEE. CDR3 size: 15 residues. The ends lost 4 bases at V and 1 base at J; junction bases unmatched: 5. The CDR3 DNA follows: TGTGCCAGCAGCGGGGGACAGGGTCTTAACTATGGCTACACCTTC. Encoded protein: CASSGGQGLNYGYTF. The complete variable domain, with remaining parts taken from reference TRBV5-6 and TRBJ1-2, reads DAGVTQSPTHLIKTRGQQVTLRCSPKSGHDTVSWYQQALGQGPQFIFQYYEEEERQRGNFPDRFSGHQFPNYSSELNVNALLLGDSALYLCASSGGQGLNYGYTFGSGTRLTVV.

The V call is TRBV30, the J call TRBJ2-3; D possibly matches TRBD1 or TRBD2 (5 bases each). Germline CDR1 GTSNPN, CDR2 SVGIG (reference sequence). Trimming took off 2 bases at V and 0 bases at J, with 6 bases between the two ends. This CDR3 has 13 residues. The CDR3 DNA reads as TGTGCCTGGAGTCGGGACAGCACAGATACGCAGTATTTT. Translating it yields CAWSRDSTDTQYF. Full variable domain (outside the CDR3, taken from reference TRBV30 and TRBJ2-3): SQTIHQWPATLVQPVGSPLSLECTVEGTSNPNLYWYRQAAGRGLQLLFYSVGIGQISSEVPQNLSASRPQDRQFILSSKKLLLSDSGFYLCAWSRDSTDTQYFGPGTRLTVL.

This sequence joins TRBV29-1 and TRBJ1-6; 7 nucleotides align to TRBD1. This CDR3 contains 15 residues. With 5 bases clipped from V and 0 bases from J, the junction kept 4 bases outside the gene matches. Per the germline V gene, CDR1 is SQVTM and CDR2 is ANQGSEA. In nucleotides, the CDR3 is TGCAGCGTTCTGACAGGGAGCTCCTATAATTCACCCCTCCACTTT. Protein product: CSVLTGSSYNSPLHF.

V is TRBV6-1 and J is TRBJ2-1; 10 bases fit TRBD2. Unmatched junction bases numbered 7, after V lost 2 bases and J lost 9 bases. This CDR3 is 15 amino acids long. CDR1 and CDR2 from the germline V gene are MNHNS and SASEGT. CDR3 bases: TGTGCCAGCAGTGAACGGCTAGCGGGAGCGGGTGAGCAGTTCTTC. It is translated as CASSERLAGAGEQFF.

This clone was found once. The chain links TRBV19 to TRBJ1-5; tentatively, D is TRBD1 (6 bases). This CDR3 is built from 15 residues. Germline V CDR1 and CDR2: LNHDA, SQIVND (reference sequence). Trimming took off 5 bases at V and 2 bases at J, with 13 bases between the two ends. This CDR3 is CASSGGGGGNQPQHF. DNA for the CDR3: TGTGCCAGTAGTGGAGGGGGGGGAGGCAATCAGCCCCAGCATTTT.

The genes are TRBV11-1 and TRBJ2-3; TRBD2 matches at 9 bases. After removal of 3 bases from V and 6 bases from J, the junction contained 4 bases not matched to a gene. The CDR3 has 14 residues. Germline V gene sequence: CDR1 SGHAT, CDR2 FQDESV (reference sequence). CDR3 protein: CASSFASGADTQYF. The CDR3 region has the DNA TGTGCCAGCAGCTTCGCTAGCGGGGCGGATACGCAGTATTTT.

This rearrangement joins TRBV7-9 to TRBJ2-6; 12 nucleotides match TRBD1. Germline loops: CDR1 SEHNR, CDR2 FQNEAQ (reference sequence). CDR3 length: 19 amino acids. J was trimmed by 2 bases and V by 3 bases; bases with no gene match: 8. Written as DNA, the CDR3 is TGTGCCAGCAGCTTGATGTGGGGACAGGGGGCAGCTGGGGCCAACGTCCTGACTTTC. Encoded protein: CASSLMWGQGAAGANVLTF.

The chain carries TRBV15 and TRBJ2-3; D is perhaps TRBD2 (5 bases). V lost 3 bases to trimming and J lost 5 bases, with 12 bases between them. Germline V gene sequence: CDR1 LNHNV, CDR2 YYDKDF (reference sequence). The length of the CDR3 is 14 residues. The CDR3 region has the DNA TGTGCCACCAGCAGGAGGGCGGCGGTAGATACGCAGTATTTT. As protein: CATSRRAAVDTQYF.

The chain combines TRBV5-4 with TRBJ2-7, with D possibly TRBD2 on 5 matching bases. The CDR3 covers 15 residues. The germline V and J ends were trimmed by 3 bases and 7 bases, with 20 bases remaining between them. CDR1 and CDR2 from the germline V gene are SGHNT and YYREEE (reference sequence). CDR3 sequence: CASSSIEGSTTEQYF. The CDR3 DNA follows: TGTGCCAGCAGCTCAATAGAGGGATCCACTACGGAGCAGTACTTC.

The gene calls are TRBV25-1 and TRBJ2-2, with TRBD2 matching over 10 bases. The CDR3 is 14 residues long. Germline CDR1 and CDR2: MGHDK and SYGVNS. Trimming at V came to 4 bases and at J to 7 bases, leaving 3 bases not matched to a gene. The CDR3 nucleotides read TGTGCCAGCAGTGGACTAGCGGGTAGCGGGGAGCTGTTTTTT. Translating gives CASSGLAGSGELFF.

J is TRBJ1-1 and V is TRBV19; D unresolved. The CDR3 covers 12 residues. The V end was cut by 9 bases, the J end by 1 base, with 9 bases between. From germline, CDR1 is LNHDA and CDR2 SQIVND (reference sequence). The CDR3 DNA reads as TGTGCCAGCAACAACCCGAACACTGAAGCTTTCTTT. Encoded protein: CASNNPNTEAFF.

The chain has TRBV6-6 and TRBJ1-5, with 7 bases identical to TRBD1. Unmatched junction bases numbered 3, after V lost 2 bases and J lost 8 bases. CDR1 is MNHNY and CDR2 is SVGAGI in the germline V gene (reference sequence). The CDR3 sequence is 13 residues long. CDR3 nucleotide sequence: TGTGCCAGCAGTTACAGAGACAGGGAGCCCCAGCATTTT. This sequence encodes CASSYRDREPQHF.

DNA of the CDR3: TGTGCCATCAGTACCTCGACCGTGCTGAACACTGAAGCTTTCTTT. This codes for CAISTSTVLNTEAFF. The V and J genes are TRBV10-3 and TRBJ1-1; D is ambiguous. Germline CDR1 reads ENHRY; CDR2 reads SYGVKD. V lost 5 bases to trimming and J lost 0 bases, with 13 bases between them. This CDR3 has 15 residues.